The 6 T cell receptor beta chains below all came from one sample that was sequenced in a study of beta chain features in type 1 diabetes. General study points: Shorter TCRB CDR3s, moderately but significantly so, marked every one of the four CD4+ subsets in Type 1 diabetes patients.

The isolated RNA, all of it, was reverse transcribed, so expressed TCRB transcripts were what got sequenced. Assay used: immunoSEQ multiplex PCR; TCRdb lists only in-frame clones, some missing. The profile shows under 350,000 clones, about 24% of them singletons. Which antigens these TCRs recognize remains unknown. The sample taken for sequencing was naive CD4+ T cells from blood. The receptors originated from a woman aged 25 to 39 with type 1 diabetes.

This clone appeared a single time. The chain carries TRBV15 and TRBJ2-1; TRBD2 aligns across 11 bases. The V gene's germline CDR1 is LNHNV and CDR2 YYDKDF (reference sequence). The CDR3 runs 20 residues. Trimming cost V 9 bases and J 10 bases; bases outside gene matches: 29. The CDR3 DNA follows: TGTGCCACGGAGGGGGGGGTCCACATCCATAGCGGGAGGGCTCCTTGGGAGCAGTTCTTC. Its protein is CATEGGVHIHSGRAPWEQFF.

V and J are TRBV18 and TRBJ2-7; no firm D call. Germline V gene data show CDR1 as KGHSH and CDR2 as LQKENI. The CDR3 covers 12 residues. With 4 bases removed from V and 2 bases from J, the gap between germline ends came to 6 bases. CDR3 DNA: TGTGCCAGCTCACTTTCAGCCTACGAGCAGTACTTC. Its protein is CASSLSAYEQYF.

The genes are TRBV11-2 and TRBJ2-3, with TRBD2 as a possible D gene (6 bases). Trimming left V 1 base short and J 2 bases short, with 13 bases between. In germline, CDR1 is SGHAT, CDR2 FQNNGV. This CDR3 is 16 amino acids long. The CDR3, as DNA: TGTGCCAGCAGCTTAGTCACGGGAGCCTTCACAGATACGCAGTATTTT. It codes for CASSLVTGAFTDTQYF.

The chain has TRBV7-8 and TRBJ2-5; 9 bases align to TRBD1. The CDR3 sequence is 17 residues long. CDR1 and CDR2 from the germline V gene are SGHVS and FQNEAQ. The ends lost 5 bases at V and 0 bases at J; junction bases unmatched: 10. CDR3 amino acids: CASSHLKGQGYQETQYF. The CDR3 DNA reads as TGTGCCAGCAGCCATCTTAAAGGACAGGGGTACCAAGAGACCCAGTACTTC.

There are a few counts of this clone. The rearrangement links TRBV11-2 to TRBJ2-3; 8 positions agree with TRBD2. This CDR3 is built from 15 residues. V lost 3 bases and J lost 10; bases outside the gene matches: 12. CDR1 is SGHAT and CDR2 is FQNNGV in the germline V gene. The CDR3 is CASSLAAGGGKAQYF. The CDR3 DNA follows: TGTGCCAGCAGCTTGGCGGCGGGAGGAGGCAAGGCGCAGTATTTT.

This chain joins TRBV5-1 and TRBJ1-2, with 7 bases identical to TRBD1. Trimming took 4 bases from V and 3 from J; bases not matched to a gene: 9. Germline V CDR1 and CDR2: SGHRS, YFSETQ. The CDR3 has 15 residues. In DNA form, the CDR3 reads TGCGCCAGCAGCACACGGAATCAGGGGGACTATGGCTACACCTTC. Translated, it gives CASSTRNQGDYGYTF.